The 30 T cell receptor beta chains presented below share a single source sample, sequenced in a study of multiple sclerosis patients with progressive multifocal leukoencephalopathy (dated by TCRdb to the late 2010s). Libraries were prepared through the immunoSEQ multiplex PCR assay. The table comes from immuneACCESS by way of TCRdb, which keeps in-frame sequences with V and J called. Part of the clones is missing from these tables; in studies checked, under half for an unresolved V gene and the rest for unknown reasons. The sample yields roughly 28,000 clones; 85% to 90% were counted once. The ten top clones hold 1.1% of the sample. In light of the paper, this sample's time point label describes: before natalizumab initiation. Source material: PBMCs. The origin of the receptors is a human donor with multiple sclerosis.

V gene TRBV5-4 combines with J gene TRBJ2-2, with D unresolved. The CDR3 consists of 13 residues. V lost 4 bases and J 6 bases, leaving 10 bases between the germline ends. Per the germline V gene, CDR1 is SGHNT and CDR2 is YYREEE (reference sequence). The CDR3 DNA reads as TGTGCCAGCAGCCCTCATACGCCCGGGGAGCTGTTTTTT. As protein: CASSPHTPGELFF. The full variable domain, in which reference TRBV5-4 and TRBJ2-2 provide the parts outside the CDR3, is ETGVTQSPTHLIKTRGQQVTLRCSSQSGHNTVSWYQQALGQGPQFIFQYYREEENGRGNFPPRFSGLQFPNYSSELNVNALELDDSALYLCASSPHTPGELFFGEGSRLTVL.

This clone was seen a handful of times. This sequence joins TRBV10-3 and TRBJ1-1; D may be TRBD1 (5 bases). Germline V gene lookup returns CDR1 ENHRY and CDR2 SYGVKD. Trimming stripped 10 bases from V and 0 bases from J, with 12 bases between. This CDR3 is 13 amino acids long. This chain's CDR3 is CATGDSLNTEAFF. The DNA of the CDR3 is TGTGCCACCGGGGACTCTTTGAACACTGAAGCTTTCTTT.

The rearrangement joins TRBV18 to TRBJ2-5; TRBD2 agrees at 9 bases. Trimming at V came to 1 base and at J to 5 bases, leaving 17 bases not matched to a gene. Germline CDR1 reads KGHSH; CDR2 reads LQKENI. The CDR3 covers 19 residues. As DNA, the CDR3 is TGTGCCAGCTCACCACGTCCTTTGCGGGGGGGCCGGAGTTCCGAGACCCAGTACTTC. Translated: CASSPRPLRGGRSSETQYF.

The CDR3 loop is CASSIPGMRYEQYF. In nucleotides, the CDR3 is TGTGCCAGTAGTATACCCGGGATGAGGTACGAGCAGTACTTC. The rearrangement links TRBV19 to TRBJ2-7; tentative D call: TRBD2 (5 bases). The germline V gene has CDR1 LNHDA and CDR2 SQIVND (reference sequence). Trimming stripped 2 bases from V and 4 bases from J, with 12 bases between. The CDR3 contains 14 residues.

The CDR3 bases are TGTGCCAGCAGCGCCCGGGACAGGGTACCTGAAGCTTTCTTT. Translated, it gives CASSARDRVPEAFF. The J gene is TRBJ1-1, the V gene TRBV4-2, with 9 bases aligning to TRBD1. The trim removed 5 bases at V and 6 bases at J, leaving 7 bases unmatched. Germline loops: CDR1 LGHNA, CDR2 YNFKEQ. This CDR3 is 14 amino acids long.

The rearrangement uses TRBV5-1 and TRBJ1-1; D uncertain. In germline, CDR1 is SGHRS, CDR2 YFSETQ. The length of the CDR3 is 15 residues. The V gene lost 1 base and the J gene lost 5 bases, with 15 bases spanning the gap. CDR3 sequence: CASSLFQGAGTEAFF. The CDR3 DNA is TGCGCCAGCAGCTTGTTTCAAGGTGCGGGAACTGAAGCTTTCTTT. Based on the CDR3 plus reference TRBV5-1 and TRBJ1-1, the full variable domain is KAGVTQTPRYLIKTRGQQVTLSCSPISGHRSVSWYQQTPGQGLQFLFEYFSETQRNKGNFPGRFSGRQFSNSRSEMNVSTLELGDSALYLCASSLFQGAGTEAFFGQGTRLTVV.

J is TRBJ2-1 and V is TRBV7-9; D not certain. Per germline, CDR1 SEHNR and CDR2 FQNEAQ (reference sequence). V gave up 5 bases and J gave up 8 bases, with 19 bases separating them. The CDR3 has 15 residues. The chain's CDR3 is CASSDIVTAPHEQFF. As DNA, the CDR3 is TGTGCCAGCAGCGACATCGTGACGGCCCCCCATGAGCAGTTCTTC.

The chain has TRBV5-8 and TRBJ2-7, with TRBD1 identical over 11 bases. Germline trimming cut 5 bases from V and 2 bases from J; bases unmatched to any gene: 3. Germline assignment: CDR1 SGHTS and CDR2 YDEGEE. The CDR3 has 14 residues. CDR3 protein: CASSGTGGTYEQYF. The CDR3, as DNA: TGTGCCAGCAGTGGGACAGGGGGTACCTACGAGCAGTACTTC. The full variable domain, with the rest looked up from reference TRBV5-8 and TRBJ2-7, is EAGVTQSPTHLIKTRGQQATLRCSPISGHTSVYWYQQALGLGLQFLLWYDEGEERNRGNFPPRFSGRQFPNYSSELNVNALELEDSALYLCASSGTGGTYEQYFGPGTRLTVT.

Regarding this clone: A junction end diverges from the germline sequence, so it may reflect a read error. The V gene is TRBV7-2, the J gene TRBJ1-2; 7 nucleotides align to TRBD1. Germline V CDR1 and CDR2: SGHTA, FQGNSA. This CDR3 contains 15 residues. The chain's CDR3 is CAISSWGRGEYGYTF. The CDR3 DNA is TGTGCCATCAGCTCCTGGGGCAGGGGGGAGTATGGCTACACCTTC.

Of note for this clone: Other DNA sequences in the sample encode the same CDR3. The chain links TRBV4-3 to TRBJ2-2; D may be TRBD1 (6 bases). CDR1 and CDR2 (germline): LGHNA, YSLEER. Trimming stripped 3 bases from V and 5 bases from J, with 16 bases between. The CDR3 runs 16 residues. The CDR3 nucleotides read TGCGCCAGCAGCCAGAACCGACAGGCCGGGACCGGGGAGCTGTTTTTT. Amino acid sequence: CASSQNRQAGTGELFF.

DNA for the CDR3: TGTGCCAGCAGCGGGACATTCAGCACAGATACGCAGTATTTT. Its protein is CASSGTFSTDTQYF. V and J are TRBV6-6 and TRBJ2-3; TRBD1 might be the D (6 bases). V lost 6 bases, J lost 0 bases, and 10 bases lay in between. The CDR3 covers 14 residues. The germline V gene encodes CDR1 MNHNY and CDR2 SVGAGI (reference sequence).

The CDR3 sequence is CASSQDPAFNYGYTF. In DNA form, the CDR3 reads TGCGCCAGCAGCCAAGATCCCGCGTTTAACTATGGCTACACCTTC. The gene calls are TRBV4-1 and TRBJ1-2; D ambiguous. V lost 0 bases and J lost 1, with 9 bases in between. The V gene's germline CDR1 is MGHRA and CDR2 YSYEKL. The CDR3 length is 15 residues.

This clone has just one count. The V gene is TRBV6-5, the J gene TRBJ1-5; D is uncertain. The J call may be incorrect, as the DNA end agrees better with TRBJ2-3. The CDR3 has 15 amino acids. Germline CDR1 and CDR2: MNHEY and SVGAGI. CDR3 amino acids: CASSPSHLSNQPQYF. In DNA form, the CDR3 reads TGTGCCAGCAGTCCCTCCCACCTTAGCAATCAGCCCCAGTATTTT.

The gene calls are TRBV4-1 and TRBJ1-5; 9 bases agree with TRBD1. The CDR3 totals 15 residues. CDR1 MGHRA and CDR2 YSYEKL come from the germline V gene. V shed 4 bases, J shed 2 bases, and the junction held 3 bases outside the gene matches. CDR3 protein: CASSPRTGGNQPQHF. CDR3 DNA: TGCGCCAGCAGCCCTCGGACAGGGGGCAATCAGCCCCAGCATTTT.

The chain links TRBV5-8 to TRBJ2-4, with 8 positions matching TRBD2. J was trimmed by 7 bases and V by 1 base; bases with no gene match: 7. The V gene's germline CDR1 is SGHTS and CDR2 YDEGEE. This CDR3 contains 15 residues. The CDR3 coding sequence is TGTGCCAGCAGCTTGAAAGCTTCGGGGGGGAACATTCAGTACTTC. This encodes CASSLKASGGNIQYF.

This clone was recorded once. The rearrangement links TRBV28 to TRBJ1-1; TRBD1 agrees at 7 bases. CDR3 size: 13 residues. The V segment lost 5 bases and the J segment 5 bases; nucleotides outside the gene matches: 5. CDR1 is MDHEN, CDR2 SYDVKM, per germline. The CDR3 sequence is CASSPGGRTEAFF. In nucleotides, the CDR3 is TGTGCCAGCAGTCCAGGGGGTCGGACTGAAGCTTTCTTT.

CDR3 sequence reads: CASSSPGTGDQETQYF. For the CDR3, the DNA is TGTGCCAGTAGTTCTCCCGGGACAGGGGACCAAGAGACCCAGTACTTC. This rearrangement joins TRBV19 to TRBJ2-5; 10 bases line up with TRBD1. Germline trimming cut 5 bases from V and 0 bases from J; bases unmatched to any gene: 6. The CDR3 has 16 residues. Germline CDR1 is LNHDA and CDR2 is SQIVND (reference sequence).

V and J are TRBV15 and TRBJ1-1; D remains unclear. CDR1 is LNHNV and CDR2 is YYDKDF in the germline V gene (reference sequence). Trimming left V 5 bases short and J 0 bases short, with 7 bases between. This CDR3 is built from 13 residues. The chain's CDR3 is CATSYRLNTEAFF. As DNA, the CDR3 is TGTGCCACCAGCTACCGCCTGAACACTGAAGCTTTCTTT. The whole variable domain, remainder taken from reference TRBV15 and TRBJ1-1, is DAMVIQNPRYQVTQFGKPVTLSCSQTLNHNVMYWYQQKSSQAPKLLFHYYDKDFNNEADTPDNFQSRRPNTSFCFLDIRSPGLGDTAMYLCATSYRLNTEAFFGQGTRLTVV.

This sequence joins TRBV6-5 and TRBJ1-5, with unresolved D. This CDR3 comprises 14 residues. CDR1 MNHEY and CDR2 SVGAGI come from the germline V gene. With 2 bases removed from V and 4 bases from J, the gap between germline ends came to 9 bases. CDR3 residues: CASSYRQHNQPQHF. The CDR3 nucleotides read TGTGCCAGCAGTTACCGGCAGCATAATCAGCCCCAGCATTTT.

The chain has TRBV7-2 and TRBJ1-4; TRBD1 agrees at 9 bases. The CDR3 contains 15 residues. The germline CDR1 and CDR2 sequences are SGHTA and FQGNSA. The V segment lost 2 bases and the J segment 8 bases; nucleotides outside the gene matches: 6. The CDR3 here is CASSLKTGGTEKLFF. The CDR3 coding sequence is TGTGCCAGCAGCTTAAAGACAGGGGGTACAGAAAAACTGTTTTTT. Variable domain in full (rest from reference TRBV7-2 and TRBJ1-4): GAGVSQSPSNKVTEKGKDVELRCDPISGHTALYWYRQSLGQGLEFLIYFQGNSAPDKSGLPSDRFSAERTGGSVSTLTIQRTQQEDSAVYLCASSLKTGGTEKLFFGSGTQLSVL.

This CDR3 is CASSYSTGAGSPLHF. The CDR3 DNA is TGTGCCAGCAGTTACTCGACAGGGGCTGGATCACCCCTCCACTTT. The V and J genes are TRBV6-5 and TRBJ1-6, with TRBD1 identical over 8 bases. The CDR3 loop spans 15 amino acids. Trimming cost V 0 bases and J 10 bases; bases outside gene matches: 5. CDR1 is MNHEY and CDR2 is SVGAGI in the germline V gene.

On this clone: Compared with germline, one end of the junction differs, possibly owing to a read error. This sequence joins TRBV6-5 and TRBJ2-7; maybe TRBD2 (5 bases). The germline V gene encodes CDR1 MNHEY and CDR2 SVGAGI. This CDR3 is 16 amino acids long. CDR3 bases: TGTGCCAGCAGTCACTCGAATATACCCGGGACCTACGAGCAGTACTTC. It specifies CASSHSNIPGTYEQYF.

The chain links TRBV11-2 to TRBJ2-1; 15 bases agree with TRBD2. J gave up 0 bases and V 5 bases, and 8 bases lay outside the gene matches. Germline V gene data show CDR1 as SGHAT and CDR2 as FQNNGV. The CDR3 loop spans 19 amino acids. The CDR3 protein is CASSRGTSGGYSSYNEQFF. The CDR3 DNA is TGTGCCAGCAGCCGAGGGACTAGCGGGGGGTATAGCTCCTACAATGAGCAGTTCTTC.

CDR3 in DNA: TGTGCCAGTAGCCTTCCCTCAACATGGAATCAGCCCCAGCATTTT. It encodes CASSLPSTWNQPQHF. The V and J genes are TRBV19 and TRBJ1-5; D remains ambiguous. This CDR3 region has 15 residues. Germline V gene sequence: CDR1 LNHDA, CDR2 SQIVND (reference sequence). The V end was cut by 6 bases, the J end by 4 bases, with 16 bases between.

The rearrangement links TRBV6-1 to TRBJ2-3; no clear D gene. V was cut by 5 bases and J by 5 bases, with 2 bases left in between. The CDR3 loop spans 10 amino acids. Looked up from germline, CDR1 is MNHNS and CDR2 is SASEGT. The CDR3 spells CASSLDTQYF. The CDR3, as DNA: TGTGCCAGCAGTTTAGATACGCAGTATTTT.

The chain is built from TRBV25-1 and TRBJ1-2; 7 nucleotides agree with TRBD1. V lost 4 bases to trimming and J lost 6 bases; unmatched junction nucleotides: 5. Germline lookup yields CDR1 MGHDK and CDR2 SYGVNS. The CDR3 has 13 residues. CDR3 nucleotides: TGTGCCAGCAGTGGGGGACAGAGGGATGGCTACACCTTC. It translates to CASSGGQRDGYTF.

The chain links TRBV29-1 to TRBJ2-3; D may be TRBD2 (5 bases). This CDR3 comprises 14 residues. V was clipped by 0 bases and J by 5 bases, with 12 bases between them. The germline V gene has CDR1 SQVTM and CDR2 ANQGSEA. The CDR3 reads CSVEDRLGRDTQYF. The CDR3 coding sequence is TGCAGCGTTGAAGACCGCTTAGGGAGAGATACGCAGTATTTT.

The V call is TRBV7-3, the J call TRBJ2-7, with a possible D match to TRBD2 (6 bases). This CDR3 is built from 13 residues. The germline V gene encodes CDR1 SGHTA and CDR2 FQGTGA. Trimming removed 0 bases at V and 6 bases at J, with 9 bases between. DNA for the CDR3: TGTGCCAGCAGCTTAACGGGGAGGTCCGAGCAGTACTTC. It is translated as CASSLTGRSEQYF.

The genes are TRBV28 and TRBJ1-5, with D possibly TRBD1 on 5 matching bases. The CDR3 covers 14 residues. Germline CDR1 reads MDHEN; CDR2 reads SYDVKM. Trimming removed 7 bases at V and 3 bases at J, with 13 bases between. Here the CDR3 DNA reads TGTGCCAGCACTCTAGACAGATTCAATCAGCCCCAGCATTTT. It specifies CASTLDRFNQPQHF.

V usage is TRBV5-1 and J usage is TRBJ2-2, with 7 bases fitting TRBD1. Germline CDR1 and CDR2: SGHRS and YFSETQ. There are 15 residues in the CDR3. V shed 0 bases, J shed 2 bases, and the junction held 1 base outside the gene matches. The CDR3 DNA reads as TGCGCCAGCAGCTTGGGACAGGGAAACACCGGGGAGCTGTTTTTT. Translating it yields CASSLGQGNTGELFF.